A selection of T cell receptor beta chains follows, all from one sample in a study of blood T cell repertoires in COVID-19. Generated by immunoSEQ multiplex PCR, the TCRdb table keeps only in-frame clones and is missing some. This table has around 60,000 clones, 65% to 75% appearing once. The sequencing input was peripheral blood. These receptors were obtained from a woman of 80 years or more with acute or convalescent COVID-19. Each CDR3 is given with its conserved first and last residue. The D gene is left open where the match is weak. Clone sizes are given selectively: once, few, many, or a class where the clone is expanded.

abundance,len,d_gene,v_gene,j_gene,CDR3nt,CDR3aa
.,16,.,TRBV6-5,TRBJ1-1,TGTGCCAGCAGTTACGAGGGGGTTGGGAGGAACACTGAAGCTTTCTTT,CASSYEGVGRNTEAFF
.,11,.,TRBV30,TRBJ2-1,TGTGCTAAAGAGGGGGTGGGTGAGCAGTTCTTC,CAKEGVGEQFF
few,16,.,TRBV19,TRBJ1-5,TGTGCCAGTAGTAGGGACACGGGCTATAGCAATCAGCCCCAGCATTTT,CASSRDTGYSNQPQHF
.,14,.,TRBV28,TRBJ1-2,TGTGCCAGCAGTTTTAACAAAGCTAACTATGGCTACACCTTC,CASSFNKANYGYTF
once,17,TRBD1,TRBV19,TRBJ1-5,TGTGCCAGTAGTAGGACAGGGACATTTCTACGCAATCAGCCCCAGCATTTT,CASSRTGTFLRNQPQHF
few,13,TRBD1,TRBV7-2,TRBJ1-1,TGTGCCAGCAGCCGGGACAGGGGCTTTGAAGCTTTCTTT,CASSRDRGFEAFF
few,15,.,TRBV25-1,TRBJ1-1,TGTGCCAGCAGTGAGTTTGGCCGCAGAAACACTGAAGCTTTCTTT,CASSEFGRRNTEAFF
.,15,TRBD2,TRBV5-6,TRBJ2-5,TGTGCCAGCAGCTTGCCGGGACTAGCGGAGGAGACCCAGTACTTC,CASSLPGLAEETQYF
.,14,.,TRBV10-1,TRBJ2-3,TGCGCCAGCAGTGACAGCGGAGTCACAGATACGCAGTATTTT,CASSDSGVTDTQYF
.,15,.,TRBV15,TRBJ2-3,TGTGCCACGACGCAGGTGGGAGGTACCACAGATACGCAGTATTTT,CATTQVGGTTDTQYF
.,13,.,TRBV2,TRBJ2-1,TGTGCCAGCAGTGGTCTAGGGGGAAGGGGGCAGTTCTTC,CASSGLGGRGQFF
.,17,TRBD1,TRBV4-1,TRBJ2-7,TGCGCCAGCAGCCGGAACCTACCCCGGGACAGACCCTACGAGCAGTACTTC,CASSRNLPRDRPYEQYF
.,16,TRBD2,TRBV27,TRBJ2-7,TGTGCCAGCAGCCGACATGGGACTAGCGGAACCTACGAGCAGTACTTC,CASSRHGTSGTYEQYF
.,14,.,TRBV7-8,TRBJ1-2,TGTGCCAGCAGCTTAGACGCGGATCTACGTGGCTACACCTTC,CASSLDADLRGYTF
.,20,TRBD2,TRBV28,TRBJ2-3,TGTGCCAGCAGTTTTTTCGGCGGGAGGGCCGGGGCCTCTAGCACAGATACGCAGTATTTT,CASSFFGGRAGASSTDTQYF
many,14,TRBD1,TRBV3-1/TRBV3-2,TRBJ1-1,TGTGCCAGCAGCCAAGACGGGGACAGCAGTGAAGCTTTCTTT,CASSQDGDSSEAFF
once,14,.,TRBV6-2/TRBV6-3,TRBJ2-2,TGTGCCAGCAGTTACGGGGCCAGCGTCGGGGAGCTGTTTTTT,CASSYGASVGELFF
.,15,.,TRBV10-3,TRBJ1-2,TGTGCCATCAGTGAGTCGGGGGGTACCTTATCTGGCTACACCTTC,CAISESGGTLSGYTF
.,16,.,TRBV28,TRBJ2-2,TGTGCCAGCAGTTTGTTACAGGGCGGATACACCGGGGAGCTGTTTTTT,CASSLLQGGYTGELFF
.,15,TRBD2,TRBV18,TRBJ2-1,TGTGCCAGCTCACCACCGGGACTAGCGGGAGGGGAGCAGTTCTTC,CASSPPGLAGGEQFF
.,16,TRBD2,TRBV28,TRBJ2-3,TGTGCCAGCAGTAGAATAGCGGGAGACCCTAAAGATACGCAGTATTTT,CASSRIAGDPKDTQYF
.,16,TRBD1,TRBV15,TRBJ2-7,TGTGCCACCAGCAGGCGGACAGGCACTGGGTCCTACGAGCAGTACTTC,CATSRRTGTGSYEQYF
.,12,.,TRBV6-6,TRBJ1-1,TGTGCCACCTCGGGGTTCGCCACTGAAGCTTTCTTT,CATSGFATEAFF
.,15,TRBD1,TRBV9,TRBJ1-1,TGTGCCAGCAGCGTGGGGACAGGGAGGGGCACTGAAGCTTTCTTT,CASSVGTGRGTEAFF
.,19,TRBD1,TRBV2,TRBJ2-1,TGTGCCAGCAGTGACCGGGACAGGGGGATCAGGAGCTCCTACAATGAGCAGTTCTTC,CASSDRDRGIRSSYNEQFF
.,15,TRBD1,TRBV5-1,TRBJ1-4,TGCGCCAGCAGCTTGACTCAGGGGGCGTTCGAAAAACTGTTTTTT,CASSLTQGAFEKLFF